This TCR beta chain was profiled in a study of technical replicates of blood from a few donors. Trimming shortened V by 2 bases and J by 0 bases, and 7 bases separated the two germline ends. This CDR3 has 15 residues. In germline, CDR1 is MNHEY, CDR2 SVGAGI. Here immunoSEQ multiplex PCR was the method, and the copy in TCRdb shows in-frame clones only, minus some. The data show approximately 92,000 clones, with 85% to 95% seen just once and about 0.37% held by the top ten. Specimen: T cells isolated from PBMCs. This sequence joins TRBV6-5 and TRBJ1-4, with D unresolved. The sequence was obtained from a human donor in good health. In DNA form, the CDR3 reads TGTGCCAGCAGTTACGCGGGGACAACTAATGAAAAACTGTTTTTT. Its translation is CASSYAGTTNEKLFF.